This TCR beta chain was retrieved from a study of blood T cell repertoires in COVID-19 (dated by TCRdb to about 2020). Turning to the overall study: Collaborator samples came from the United States, Italy and Spain and covered acute and convalescent phases of COVID-19. Samples came from the ongoing ImmuneRACE study (first 160 participants) plus 1,254 subjects from 6 global collaborators. Where available, HLA class I and class II types were taken from metadata supplied by the sample provider and were not determined by assay-based typing. The material from the prospective study consisted of cDNA or gDNA derived from T cells, B-cell-depleted T cells, or PBMCs. The sample metadata nearly always contained a de-identified subject ID, COVID-19 status, age in years and sex. The repertoires were released in a freely available public database meant as a resource for research on the immune response to SARS-CoV-2. Subjects who had been exposed to COVID-19, were actively infected with it, or had recovered from it provided the deeply sampled blood TCRbeta repertoires that made up the dataset.

The table lists this clone with a count of one. Its cognate antigen has yet to be identified. Base quality data are lacking; no much larger clone is found one base away. In the prospective study, participants were about 18 to 95 years old, resided in about two dozen geographic areas of the United States, and were enrolled through a virtual design. To assign participants to cohorts, the prospective study relied on clinical history that participants themselves reported in a screening survey and a study questionnaire. Each participant in the prospective study had whole blood, serum and a nasopharyngeal or oropharyngeal swab collected by mobile phlebotomists. Prospective study participants could optionally give additional blood draws and questionnaires over a 2-month period. Before DNA extraction, blood samples from the prospective study were shipped at room temperature or frozen. TCRbeta CDR3 regions were amplified from genomic DNA using the immunoSEQ Assay, a bias-controlled multiplex PCR. Under the source paper's analysis protocol: The number of nucleated cells in each sample was estimated from the amplification of reference gene primers within the assay. Sequence reads were collapsed and filtered to measure the absolute abundance of every unique TCRbeta CDR3 rearrangement. For each sample, productive Simpson clonality was calculated as the square root of Simpson's diversity index across productive rearrangements. Held by TCRdb, this immuneACCESS table contains in-frame sequences only and omits some clones. Under half of the omission traces to an unresolved V gene where checked; the cause of the rest is unknown. The V and J calls and the clone size are those of that table, but D and trimming were determined from the DNA. The sample table holds 250,000 to 350,000 clones, of which around 90% were seen once. Together, the top ten hold approximately 4% of the sample.

Study-wide findings and limitations: How much clinical and demographic metadata was included differed by source and by participant, and the metadata was provided uncurated.

This TCR was recovered from a woman under 30 with acute COVID-19. The sequenced sample consisted of PBMCs or T cells enriched from blood (not recorded which).

Here the CDR3 is given as CAWSVRGNEEAFF. Read as DNA, the sequence is TGTGCCTGGAGTGTAAGAGGAAACGAGGAAGCTTTCTTT. The chain was built from TRBV30 and TRBJ1-1; a confident D gene designation cannot be given. Taken from cysteine to phenylalanine, the CDR3 has 13 residues. Only the CDR3 DNA stays, 39 bases, in frame from base 1. In the germline V gene (reference sequence), CDR1 corresponds to GTSNPN and CDR2 to SVGIG. The V end loses 0 bases and the J end loses 8 bases, and a stretch of 13 bases separates them.